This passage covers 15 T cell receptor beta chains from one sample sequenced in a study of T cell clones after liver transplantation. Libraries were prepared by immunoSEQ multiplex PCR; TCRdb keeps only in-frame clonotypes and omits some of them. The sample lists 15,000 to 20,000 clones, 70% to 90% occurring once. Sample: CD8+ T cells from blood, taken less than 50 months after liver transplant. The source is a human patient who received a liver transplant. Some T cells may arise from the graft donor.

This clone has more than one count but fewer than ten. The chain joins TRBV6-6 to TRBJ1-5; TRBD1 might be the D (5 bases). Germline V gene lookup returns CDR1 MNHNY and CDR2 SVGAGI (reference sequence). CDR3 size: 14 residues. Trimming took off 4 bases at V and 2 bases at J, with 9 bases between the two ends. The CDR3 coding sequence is TGTGCCAGCAGTTTAGTACAGGGCAATCAGCCCCAGCATTTT. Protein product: CASSLVQGNQPQHF.

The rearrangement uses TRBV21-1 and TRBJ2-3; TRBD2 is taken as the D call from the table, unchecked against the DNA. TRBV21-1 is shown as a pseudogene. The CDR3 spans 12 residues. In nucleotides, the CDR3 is TGTGCCAGCAGCGACTGCACAGATACGCAGTATTTT. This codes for CASSDCTDTQYF.

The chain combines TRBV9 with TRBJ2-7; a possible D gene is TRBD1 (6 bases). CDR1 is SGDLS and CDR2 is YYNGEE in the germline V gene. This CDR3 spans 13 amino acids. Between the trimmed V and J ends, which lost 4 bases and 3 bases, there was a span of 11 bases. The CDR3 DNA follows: TGTGCCAGCAGCCCAGGGGCCCTCTACGAGCAGTACTTC. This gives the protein CASSPGALYEQYF.

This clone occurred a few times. CDR3 loop: CASSVRTDASLPYEQYF. In DNA form, the CDR3 reads TGTGCCAGCAGCGTGCGGACAGACGCCAGTTTACCCTACGAGCAGTACTTC. This chain connects TRBV27 to TRBJ2-7, with a weak D call TRBD1 (6 bases). Germline V gene lookup returns CDR1 MNHEY and CDR2 SMNVEV (reference sequence). Trimming pared 6 bases from V and 2 bases from J, leaving 23 bases between. This CDR3 has 17 residues.

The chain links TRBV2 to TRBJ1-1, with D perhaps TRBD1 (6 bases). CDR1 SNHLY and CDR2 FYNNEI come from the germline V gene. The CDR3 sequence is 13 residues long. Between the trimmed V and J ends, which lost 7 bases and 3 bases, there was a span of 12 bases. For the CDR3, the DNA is TGTGCCAGCATTTCGGGGGCGGACACTGAAGCTTTCTTT. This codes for CASISGADTEAFF.

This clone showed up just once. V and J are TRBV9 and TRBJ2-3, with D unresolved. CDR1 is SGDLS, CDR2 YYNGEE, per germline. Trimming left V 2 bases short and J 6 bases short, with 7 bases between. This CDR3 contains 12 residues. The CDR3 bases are TGTGCCAGCAGCGTCTTTAGGGATACGCAGTATTTT. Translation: CASSVFRDTQYF.

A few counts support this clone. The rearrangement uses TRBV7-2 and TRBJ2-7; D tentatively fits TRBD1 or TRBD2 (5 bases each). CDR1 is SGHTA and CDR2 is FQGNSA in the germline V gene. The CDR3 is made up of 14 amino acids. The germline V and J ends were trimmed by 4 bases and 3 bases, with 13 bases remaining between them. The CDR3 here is CASSSIARGYEQYF. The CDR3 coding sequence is TGTGCCAGCAGCTCGATAGCGAGGGGCTACGAGCAGTACTTC.

CDR3 DNA sequence: TGTGCCAGCAGTGGTAGCGGGTCGGGTTTGGCGGAGACCCAGTACTTC. Translated: CASSGSGSGLAETQYF. The chain couples TRBV27 to TRBJ2-5; 7 bases line up with TRBD2. J was trimmed by 5 bases and V by 5 bases; bases with no gene match: 14. CDR3 length: 16 amino acids. Germline lookup yields CDR1 MNHEY and CDR2 SMNVEV (reference sequence).

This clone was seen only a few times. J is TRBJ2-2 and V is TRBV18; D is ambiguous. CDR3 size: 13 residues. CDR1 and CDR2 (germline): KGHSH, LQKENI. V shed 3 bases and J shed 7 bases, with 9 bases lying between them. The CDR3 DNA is TGTGCCAGCTCACCCCGGTTCATCGGGGAGCTGTTTTTT. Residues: CASSPRFIGELFF. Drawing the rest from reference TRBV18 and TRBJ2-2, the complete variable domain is NAGVMQNPRHLVRRRGQEARLRCSPMKGHSHVYWYRQLPEEGLKFMVYLQKENIIDESGMPKERFSAEFPKEGPSILRIQQVVRGDSAAYFCASSPRFIGELFFGEGSRLTVL.

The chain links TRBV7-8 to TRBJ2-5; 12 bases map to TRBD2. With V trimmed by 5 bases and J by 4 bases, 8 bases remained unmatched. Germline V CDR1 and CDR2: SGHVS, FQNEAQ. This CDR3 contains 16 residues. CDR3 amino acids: CASSTRLAGAVETQYF. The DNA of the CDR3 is TGTGCCAGCAGCACCAGACTAGCGGGGGCGGTAGAGACCCAGTACTTC.

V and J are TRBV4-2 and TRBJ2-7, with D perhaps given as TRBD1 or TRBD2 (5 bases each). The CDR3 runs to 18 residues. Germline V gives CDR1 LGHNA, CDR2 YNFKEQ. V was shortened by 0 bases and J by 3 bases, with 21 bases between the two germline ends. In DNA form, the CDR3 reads TGTGCCAGCAGCCAAGAAGGCAGATGGGTCCGGGACGACTACGAGCAGTACTTC. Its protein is CASSQEGRWVRDDYEQYF.

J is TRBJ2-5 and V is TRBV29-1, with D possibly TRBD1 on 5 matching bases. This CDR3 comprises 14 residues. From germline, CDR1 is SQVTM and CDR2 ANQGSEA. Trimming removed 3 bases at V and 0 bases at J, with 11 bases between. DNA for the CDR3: TGCAGCGTTGAGCATTTGGACAACCAAGAGACCCAGTACTTC. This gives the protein CSVEHLDNQETQYF.

The CDR3 spells CASSYPNQETQYF. The CDR3 bases are TGTGCCAGCAGTTACCCTAACCAAGAGACCCAGTACTTC. V gene TRBV6-5 combines with J gene TRBJ2-5; no firm D call. The length of the CDR3 is 13 residues. Germline V gene sequence: CDR1 MNHEY, CDR2 SVGAGI. Trimming stripped 2 bases from V and 0 bases from J, with 4 bases between.

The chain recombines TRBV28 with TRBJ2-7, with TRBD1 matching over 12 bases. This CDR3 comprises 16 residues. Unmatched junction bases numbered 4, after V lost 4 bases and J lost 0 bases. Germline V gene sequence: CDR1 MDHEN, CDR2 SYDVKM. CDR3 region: CASSWGTGGSSYEQYF. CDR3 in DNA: TGTGCCAGCAGTTGGGGGACAGGGGGCAGCTCCTACGAGCAGTACTTC.

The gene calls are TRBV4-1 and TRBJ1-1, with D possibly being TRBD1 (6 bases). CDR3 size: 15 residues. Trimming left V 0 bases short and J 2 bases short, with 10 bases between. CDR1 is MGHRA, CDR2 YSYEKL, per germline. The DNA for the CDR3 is TGCGCCAGCAGCCAAGACGGGACAAGCAACACTGAAGCTTTCTTT. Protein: CASSQDGTSNTEAFF.